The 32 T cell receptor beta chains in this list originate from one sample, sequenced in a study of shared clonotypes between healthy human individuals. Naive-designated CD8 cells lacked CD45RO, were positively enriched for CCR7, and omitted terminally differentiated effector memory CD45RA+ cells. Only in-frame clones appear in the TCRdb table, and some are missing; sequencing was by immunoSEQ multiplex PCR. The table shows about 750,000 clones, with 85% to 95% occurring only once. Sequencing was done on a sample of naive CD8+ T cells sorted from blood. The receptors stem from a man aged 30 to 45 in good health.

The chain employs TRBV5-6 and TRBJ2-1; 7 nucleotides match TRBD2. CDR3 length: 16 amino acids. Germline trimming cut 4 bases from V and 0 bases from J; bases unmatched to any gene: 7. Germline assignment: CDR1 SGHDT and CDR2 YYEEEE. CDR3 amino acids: CASSISGFGSYNEQFF. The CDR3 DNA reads TGTGCCAGCAGCATTAGCGGGTTTGGCTCCTACAATGAGCAGTTCTTC.

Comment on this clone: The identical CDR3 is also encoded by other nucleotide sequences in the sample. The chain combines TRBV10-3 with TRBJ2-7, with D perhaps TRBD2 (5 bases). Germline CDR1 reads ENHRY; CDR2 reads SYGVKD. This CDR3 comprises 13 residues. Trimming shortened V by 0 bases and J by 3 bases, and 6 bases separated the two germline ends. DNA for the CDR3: TGTGCCATCAGTGAGTCGAGGGTCTACGAGCAGTACTTC. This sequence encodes CAISESRVYEQYF.

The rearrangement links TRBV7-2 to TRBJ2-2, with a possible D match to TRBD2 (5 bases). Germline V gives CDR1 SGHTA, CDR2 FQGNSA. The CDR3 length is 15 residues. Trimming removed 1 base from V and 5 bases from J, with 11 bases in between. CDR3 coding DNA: TGTGCCAGCAGCTTAGTTCGGGAAGTAACCGGGGAGCTGTTTTTT. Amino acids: CASSLVREVTGELFF. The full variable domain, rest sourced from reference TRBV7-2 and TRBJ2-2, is GAGVSQSPSNKVTEKGKDVELRCDPISGHTALYWYRQSLGQGLEFLIYFQGNSAPDKSGLPSDRFSAERTGGSVSTLTIQRTQQEDSAVYLCASSLVREVTGELFFGEGSRLTVL.

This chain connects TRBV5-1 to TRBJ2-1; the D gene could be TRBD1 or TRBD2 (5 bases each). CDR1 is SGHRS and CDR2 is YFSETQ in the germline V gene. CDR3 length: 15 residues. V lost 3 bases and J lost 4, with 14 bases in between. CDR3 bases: TGCGCCAGCAGCTGGGACGGAACAACGTACAATGAGCAGTTCTTC. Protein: CASSWDGTTYNEQFF. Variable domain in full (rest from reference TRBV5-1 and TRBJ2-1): KAGVTQTPRYLIKTRGQQVTLSCSPISGHRSVSWYQQTPGQGLQFLFEYFSETQRNKGNFPGRFSGRQFSNSRSEMNVSTLELGDSALYLCASSWDGTTYNEQFFGPGTRLTVL.

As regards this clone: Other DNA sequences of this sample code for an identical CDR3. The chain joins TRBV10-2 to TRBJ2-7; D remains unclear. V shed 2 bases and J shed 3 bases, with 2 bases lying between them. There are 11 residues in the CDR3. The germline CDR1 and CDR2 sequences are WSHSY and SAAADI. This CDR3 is CASSEGYEQYF. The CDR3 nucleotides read TGCGCCAGCAGTGAGGGCTACGAGCAGTACTTC.

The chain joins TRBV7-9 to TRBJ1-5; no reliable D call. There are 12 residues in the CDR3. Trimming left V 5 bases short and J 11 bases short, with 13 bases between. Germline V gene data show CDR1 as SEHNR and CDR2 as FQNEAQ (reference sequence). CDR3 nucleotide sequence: TGTGCCAGCAGCGTCGACGGAGTGGCCCAGCATTTT. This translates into CASSVDGVAQHF.

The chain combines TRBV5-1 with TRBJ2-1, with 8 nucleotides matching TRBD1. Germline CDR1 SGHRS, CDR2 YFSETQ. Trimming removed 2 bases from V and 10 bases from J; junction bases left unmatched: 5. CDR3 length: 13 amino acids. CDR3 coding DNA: TGCGCCAGCAGCTTTTGGACAGGGACCGAGCAGTTCTTC. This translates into CASSFWTGTEQFF. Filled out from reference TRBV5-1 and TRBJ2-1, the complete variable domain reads KAGVTQTPRYLIKTRGQQVTLSCSPISGHRSVSWYQQTPGQGLQFLFEYFSETQRNKGNFPGRFSGRQFSNSRSEMNVSTLELGDSALYLCASSFWTGTEQFFGPGTRLTVL.

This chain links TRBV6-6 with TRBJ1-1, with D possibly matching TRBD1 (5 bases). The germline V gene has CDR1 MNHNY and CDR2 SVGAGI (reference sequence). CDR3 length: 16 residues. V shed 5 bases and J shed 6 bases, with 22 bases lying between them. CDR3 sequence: CASSKMQLGGGAEAFF. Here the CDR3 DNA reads TGTGCCAGCAGTAAGATGCAACTCGGGGGGGGAGCTGAAGCTTTCTTT.

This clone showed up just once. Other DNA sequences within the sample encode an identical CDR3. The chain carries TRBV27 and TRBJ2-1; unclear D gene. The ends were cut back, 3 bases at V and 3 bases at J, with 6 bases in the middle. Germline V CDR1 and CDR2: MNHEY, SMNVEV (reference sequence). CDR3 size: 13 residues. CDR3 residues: CASSLGSYNEQFF. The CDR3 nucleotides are TGTGCCAGCAGTTTGGGCAGCTACAATGAGCAGTTCTTC.

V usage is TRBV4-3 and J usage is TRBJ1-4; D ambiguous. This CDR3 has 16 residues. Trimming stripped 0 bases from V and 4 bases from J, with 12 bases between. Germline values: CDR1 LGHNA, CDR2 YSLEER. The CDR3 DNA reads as TGCGCCAGCAGCCAAGATATGCGGGCTATTAATGAAAAACTGTTTTTT. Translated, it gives CASSQDMRAINEKLFF.

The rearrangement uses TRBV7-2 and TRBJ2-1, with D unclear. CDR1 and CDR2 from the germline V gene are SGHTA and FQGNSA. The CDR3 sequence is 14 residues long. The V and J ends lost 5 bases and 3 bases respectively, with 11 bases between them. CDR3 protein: CASSPTVGYNEQFF. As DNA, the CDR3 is TGTGCCAGCAGCCCTACAGTGGGCTACAATGAGCAGTTCTTC.

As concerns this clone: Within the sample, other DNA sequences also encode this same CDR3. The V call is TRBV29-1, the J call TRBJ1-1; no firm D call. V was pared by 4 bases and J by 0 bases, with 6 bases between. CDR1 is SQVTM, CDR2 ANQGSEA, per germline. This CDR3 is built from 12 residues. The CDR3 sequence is CSVAVMNTEAFF. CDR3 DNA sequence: TGCAGCGTTGCCGTCATGAACACTGAAGCTTTCTTT.

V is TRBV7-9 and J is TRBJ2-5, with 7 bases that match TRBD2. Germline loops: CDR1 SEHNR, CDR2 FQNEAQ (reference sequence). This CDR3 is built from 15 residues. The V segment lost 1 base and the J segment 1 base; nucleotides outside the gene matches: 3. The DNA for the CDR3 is TGTGCCAGCAGCTTAGGTCTAGCGGCCCAAGAGACCCAGTACTTC. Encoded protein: CASSLGLAAQETQYF.

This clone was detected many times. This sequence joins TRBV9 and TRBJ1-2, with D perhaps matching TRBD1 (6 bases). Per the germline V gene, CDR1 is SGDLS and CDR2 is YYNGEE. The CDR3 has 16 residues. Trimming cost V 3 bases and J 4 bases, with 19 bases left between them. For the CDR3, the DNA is TGTGCCAGCAGCGCTGACCCATCCCCACAGGGCTATGGCTACACCTTC. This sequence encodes CASSADPSPQGYGYTF. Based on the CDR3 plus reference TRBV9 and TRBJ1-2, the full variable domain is DSGVTQTPKHLITATGQRVTLRCSPRSGDLSVYWYQQSLDQGLQFLIQYYNGEERAKGNILERFSAQQFPDLHSELNLSSLELGDSALYFCASSADPSPQGYGYTFGSGTRLTVV.

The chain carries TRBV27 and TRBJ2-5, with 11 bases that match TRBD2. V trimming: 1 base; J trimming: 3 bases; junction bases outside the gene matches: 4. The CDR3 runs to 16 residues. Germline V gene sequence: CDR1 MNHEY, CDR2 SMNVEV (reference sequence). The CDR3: CASSLFLTSGKETQYF. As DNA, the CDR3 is TGTGCCAGCAGTTTATTCTTGACTAGCGGGAAAGAGACCCAGTACTTC.

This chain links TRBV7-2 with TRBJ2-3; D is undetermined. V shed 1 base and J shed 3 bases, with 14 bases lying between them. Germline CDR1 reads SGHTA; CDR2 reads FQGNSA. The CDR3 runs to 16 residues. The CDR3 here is CASSLVWGSVTDTQYF. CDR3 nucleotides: TGTGCCAGCAGCTTAGTTTGGGGTTCTGTAACAGATACGCAGTATTTT. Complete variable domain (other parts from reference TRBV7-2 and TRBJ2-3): GAGVSQSPSNKVTEKGKDVELRCDPISGHTALYWYRQSLGQGLEFLIYFQGNSAPDKSGLPSDRFSAERTGGSVSTLTIQRTQQEDSAVYLCASSLVWGSVTDTQYFGPGTRLTVL.

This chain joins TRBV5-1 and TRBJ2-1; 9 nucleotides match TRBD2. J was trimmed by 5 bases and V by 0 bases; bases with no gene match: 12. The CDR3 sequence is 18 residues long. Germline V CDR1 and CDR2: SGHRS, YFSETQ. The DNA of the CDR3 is TGCGCCAGCAGCTTGGCCGTTTCCGGGCCTAGCGGGAACAATGAGCAGTTCTTC. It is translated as CASSLAVSGPSGNNEQFF. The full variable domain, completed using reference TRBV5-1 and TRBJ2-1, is KAGVTQTPRYLIKTRGQQVTLSCSPISGHRSVSWYQQTPGQGLQFLFEYFSETQRNKGNFPGRFSGRQFSNSRSEMNVSTLELGDSALYLCASSLAVSGPSGNNEQFFGPGTRLTVL.

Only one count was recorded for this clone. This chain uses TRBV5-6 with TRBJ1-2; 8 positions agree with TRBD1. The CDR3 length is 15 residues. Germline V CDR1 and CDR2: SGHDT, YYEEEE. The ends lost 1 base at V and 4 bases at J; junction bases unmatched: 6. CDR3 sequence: CASSLTRTGTYGYTF. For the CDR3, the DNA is TGTGCCAGCAGCTTGACCAGGACAGGGACCTATGGCTACACCTTC.

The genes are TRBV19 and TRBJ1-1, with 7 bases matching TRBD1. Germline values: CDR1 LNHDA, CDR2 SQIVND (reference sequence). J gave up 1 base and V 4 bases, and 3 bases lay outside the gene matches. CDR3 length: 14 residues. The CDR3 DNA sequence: TGTGCCAGTAGTACATACAGGGGGAACACTGAAGCTTTCTTT. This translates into CASSTYRGNTEAFF.

CDR3: CASSADRGADNEQFF. The CDR3 DNA is TGTGCCAGCAGCGCCGACAGGGGCGCGGACAATGAGCAGTTCTTC. The chain is built from TRBV27 and TRBJ2-1; 8 nucleotides align to TRBD1. The germline V gene has CDR1 MNHEY and CDR2 SMNVEV (reference sequence). This CDR3 contains 15 residues. After removal of 6 bases from V and 5 bases from J, the junction contained 9 bases not matched to a gene.

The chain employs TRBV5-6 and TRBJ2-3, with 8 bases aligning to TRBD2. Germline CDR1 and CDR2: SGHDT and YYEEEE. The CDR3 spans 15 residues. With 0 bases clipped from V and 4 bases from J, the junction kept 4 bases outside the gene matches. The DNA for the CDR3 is TGTGCCAGCAGCTTGGGGCGGGAGGTGGCAGATACGCAGTATTTT. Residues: CASSLGREVADTQYF. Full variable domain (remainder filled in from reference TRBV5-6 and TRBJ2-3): DAGVTQSPTHLIKTRGQQVTLRCSPKSGHDTVSWYQQALGQGPQFIFQYYEEEERQRGNFPDRFSGHQFPNYSSELNVNALLLGDSALYLCASSLGREVADTQYFGPGTRLTVL.

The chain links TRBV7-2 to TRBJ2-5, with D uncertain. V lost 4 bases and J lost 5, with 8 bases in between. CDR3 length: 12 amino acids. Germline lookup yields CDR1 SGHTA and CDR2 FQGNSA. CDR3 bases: TGTGCCAGCAGCTACCCCGGTGAGACCCAGTACTTC. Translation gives CASSYPGETQYF.

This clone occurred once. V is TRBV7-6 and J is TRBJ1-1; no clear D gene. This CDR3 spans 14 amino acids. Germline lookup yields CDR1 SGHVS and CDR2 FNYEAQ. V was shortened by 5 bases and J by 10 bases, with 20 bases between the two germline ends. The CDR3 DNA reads TGTGCCAGCAGCCCGATCACGGGCGAGGCTTTAGCTTTCTTT. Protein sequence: CASSPITGEALAFF.

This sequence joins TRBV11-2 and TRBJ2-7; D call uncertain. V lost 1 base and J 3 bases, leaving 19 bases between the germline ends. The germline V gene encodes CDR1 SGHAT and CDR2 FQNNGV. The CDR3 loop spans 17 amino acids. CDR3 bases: TGTGCCAGCAGCTTAGTATCAGGTGGGGTGTCGGGCTACGAGCAGTACTTC. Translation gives CASSLVSGGVSGYEQYF.

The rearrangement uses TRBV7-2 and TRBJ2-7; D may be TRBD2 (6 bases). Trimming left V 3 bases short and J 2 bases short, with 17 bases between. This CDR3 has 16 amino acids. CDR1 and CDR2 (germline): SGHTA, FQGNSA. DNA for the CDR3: TGTGCCAGCAGCTTGGACCTTGGTGGAGGGGCCTACGAGCAGTACTTC. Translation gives CASSLDLGGGAYEQYF.

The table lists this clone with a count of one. The chain's CDR3 is CASSHRQDEAFF. The CDR3, as DNA: TGTGCCAGCAGCCACAGACAGGATGAAGCTTTCTTT. The chain carries TRBV27 and TRBJ1-1; tentatively, D is TRBD1 (6 bases). This CDR3 has 12 residues. Per germline, CDR1 MNHEY and CDR2 SMNVEV (reference sequence). The V gene lost 6 bases and the J gene lost 7 bases, with 12 bases spanning the gap.

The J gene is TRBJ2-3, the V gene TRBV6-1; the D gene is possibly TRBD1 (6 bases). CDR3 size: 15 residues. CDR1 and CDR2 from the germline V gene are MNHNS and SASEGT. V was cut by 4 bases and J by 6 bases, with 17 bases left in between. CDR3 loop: CASSGGTKSRDTQYF. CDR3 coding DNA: TGTGCCAGCAGTGGAGGGACAAAGTCCCGCGATACGCAGTATTTT.

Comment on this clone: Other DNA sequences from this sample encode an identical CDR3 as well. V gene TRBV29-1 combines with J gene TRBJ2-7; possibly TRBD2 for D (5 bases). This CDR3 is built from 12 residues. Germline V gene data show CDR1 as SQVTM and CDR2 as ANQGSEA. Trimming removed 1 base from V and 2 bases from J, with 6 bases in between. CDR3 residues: CSVEVGTYEQYF. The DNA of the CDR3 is TGCAGCGTTGAAGTCGGGACCTACGAGCAGTACTTC.

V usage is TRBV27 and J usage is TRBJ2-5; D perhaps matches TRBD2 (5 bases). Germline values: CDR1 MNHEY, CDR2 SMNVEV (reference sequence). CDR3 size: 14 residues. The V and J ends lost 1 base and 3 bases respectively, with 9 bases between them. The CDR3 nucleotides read TGTGCCAGCAGTTTATTCGGGCGGGAAGAGACCCAGTACTTC. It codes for CASSLFGREETQYF.

The CDR3 loop reads CATSSEGLTHNQPQHF. DNA of the CDR3: TGTGCCACCAGCAGTGAGGGTCTTACCCACAATCAGCCCCAGCATTTT. The V and J genes are TRBV15 and TRBJ1-5, with D uncertain. From germline, CDR1 is LNHNV and CDR2 YYDKDF (reference sequence). V lost 3 bases to trimming and J lost 3 bases, with 15 bases between them. The CDR3 is 16 residues long.

The CDR3 sequence is CAISESNRFSYEQYF. Here the CDR3 DNA reads TGTGCCATCAGTGAGTCGAACCGGTTCTCCTACGAGCAGTACTTC. The chain employs TRBV10-3 and TRBJ2-7; no firm D call. V lost 0 bases, J lost 0 bases, and 9 bases lay in between. Per germline, CDR1 ENHRY and CDR2 SYGVKD. This CDR3 region has 15 residues.

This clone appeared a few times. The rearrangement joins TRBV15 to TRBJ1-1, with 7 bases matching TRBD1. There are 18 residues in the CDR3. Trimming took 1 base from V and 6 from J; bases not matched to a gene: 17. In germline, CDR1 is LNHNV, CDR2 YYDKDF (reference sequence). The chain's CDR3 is CATSRGGGGAGWDAEAFF. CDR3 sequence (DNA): TGTGCCACCAGCAGAGGGGGAGGGGGCGCAGGCTGGGACGCTGAAGCTTTCTTT.